Each of the 26 T cell receptor beta chains below was sequenced from the same sample in a study of molecular identifiers for immune sequencing clone quantification. In TCRdb, the PCR reads were re-called with MiXCR into one record per CDR3 protein. The sample lists approximately 500,000 distinct CDR3 sequences; around 23% were seen once. The sample consisted of naive CD8+ T cells from blood, with Jurkat cell RNA spiked in. The subset is: FACS-sorted CD8+CD4-CCR7+CD45RA+ naive T cells. The source of these receptors is a human donor in good health. Some libraries in this study had Jurkat cell RNA spiked in.

There are a few counts of this clonotype. J is TRBJ1-1 and V is TRBV4-3; D is ambiguous. Germline CDR1 LGHNA, CDR2 YSLEER. Trimming took 1 base from V and 5 from J, leaving 17 bases between them. CDR3 length: 16 amino acids. The CDR3 region has the DNA TGCGCCAGCAGCCAAGGTTATGCTGGAATTGGAACTGAAGCTTTCTTT. Its protein is CASSQGYAGIGTEAFF.

Ten or more counts support this clonotype. V usage is TRBV4-3 and J usage is TRBJ2-7; the D gene is possibly TRBD1 (5 bases). Germline values: CDR1 LGHNA, CDR2 YSLEER. V lost 1 base and J 2 bases, leaving 9 bases between the germline ends. The CDR3 runs 14 residues. CDR3 in amino acids: CASSQGQGTYEQYF. The DNA for the CDR3 is TGCGCCAGCAGCCAAGGGCAGGGCACCTACGAGCAGTACTTC.

Only one count was recorded for this clonotype. The CDR3 loop reads CASSFFTRGSQPQHF. The CDR3 nucleotides read TGTGCCAGCAGTTTTTTTACCAGGGGCAGTCAGCCCCAGCATTTT. The V gene is TRBV28, the J gene TRBJ1-5, with D perhaps matching TRBD1 (6 bases). The CDR3 covers 15 residues. Germline lookup yields CDR1 MDHEN and CDR2 SYDVKM. Trimming took 3 bases from V and 6 from J, leaving 15 bases between them.

About this clonotype itself: This may be a read error: a much more frequent sequence differs by one nucleotide. V is TRBV24-1 and J is TRBJ2-3; D may correspond to TRBD1 or TRBD2 (5 bases each). The CDR3 runs to 15 residues. Germline V gives CDR1 KGHDR, CDR2 SFDVKD. The CDR3 loop reads CATSDLDGATGTQYF. The CDR3 DNA reads TGTGCCACCAGTGATTTGGACGGGGCCACAGGTACGCAGTATTTT.

Of note for this clonotype: Possible read error: a much larger clone is one base away. V is TRBV29-1 and J is TRBJ2-2; D is perhaps TRBD1 (6 bases). Per germline, CDR1 SQVTM and CDR2 ANQGSEA. The CDR3 length is 14 residues. The CDR3 nucleotides read TGCAGCGTTGAGGCAGGGACAAACACCGGGGAGCTGCTTTTT. Translation: CSVEAGTNTGELLF.

This clonotype was recorded at least ten times. V usage is TRBV12-3 or TRBV12-4 and J usage is TRBJ2-3, with D possibly matching TRBD2 (5 bases). The CDR3 extends over 15 amino acids. Trimming shortened V by 3 bases and J by 2 bases, and 12 bases separated the two germline ends. The CDR3: CASSFPSLTTDTQYF. The CDR3 DNA is TGTGCCAGCAGTTTTCCTAGCCTGACCACAGATACGCAGTATTTT.

A few counts support this clonotype. The rearrangement joins TRBV19 to TRBJ2-1; TRBD1 agrees at 7 bases. This CDR3 region has 12 residues. The trim removed 10 bases at V and 3 bases at J, leaving 3 bases unmatched. The germline V gene encodes CDR1 LNHDA and CDR2 SQIVND (reference sequence). Here the CDR3 DNA reads TGTGCCACGTGGGACAGCTACAATGAGCAGTTCTTC. Residues: CATWDSYNEQFF.

This clonotype was seen a handful of times. The chain carries TRBV4-3 and TRBJ2-4, with D tentatively TRBD2 (6 bases). V was clipped by 0 bases and J by 10 bases, with 10 bases between them. The CDR3 length is 13 residues. CDR1 LGHNA and CDR2 YSLEER come from the germline V gene. CDR3 in DNA: TGCGCCAGCAGCCAAGACGGGGGATTTATTCAGTACTTC. This codes for CASSQDGGFIQYF.

This clonotype was counted ten times or more. The chain's CDR3 is CASSPTFLGQGSADYGYTF. CDR3 nucleotides: TGTGCCAGCAGTCCGACCTTCTTGGGACAGGGTTCCGCGGACTATGGCTACACCTTC. The chain joins TRBV12-3 or TRBV12-4 to TRBJ1-2; 9 bases align to TRBD1. The J segment lost 3 bases and the V segment lost 5 bases, leaving 19 bases of the junction unmatched. The CDR3 totals 19 residues.

This clonotype was observed a few times. The rearrangement joins TRBV4-1 to TRBJ2-7; D is perhaps TRBD2 (5 bases). Trimming took off 0 bases at V and 4 bases at J, with 16 bases between the two ends. The CDR3 contains 16 residues. The germline CDR1 and CDR2 sequences are MGHRA and YSYEKL. DNA for the CDR3: TGCGCCAGCAGCCAAGATACTCCCCCTAGCCCATACGAGCAGTACTTC. This codes for CASSQDTPPSPYEQYF.

Notes on this clonotype: A much larger clone lies one base from this, so it may be a read error. The chain joins TRBV7-9 to TRBJ2-7; D not resolved. Germline values: CDR1 SEHNR, CDR2 FQNEAQ (reference sequence). The length of the CDR3 is 14 residues. In DNA form, the CDR3 reads TGTGCCAGCAGCTTAGCTCCAGAAGTCTACGGGCAGTACTTC. As protein: CASSLAPEVYGQYF. The full variable domain, completed using reference TRBV7-9 and TRBJ2-7, is DTGVSQNPRHKITKRGQNVTFRCDPISEHNRLYWYRQTLGQGPEFLTYFQNEAQLEKSRLLSDRFSAERPKGSFSTLEIQRTEQGDSAMYLCASSLAPEVYGQYFGPGTRLTVT.

DNA for the CDR3: TGCGCCAGCAGCCCCCTAACCGGGAACCCCTACGAGCAGTACTTC. It yields the protein CASSPLTGNPYEQYF. V is TRBV4-1 and J is TRBJ2-7; D is possibly TRBD2 (5 bases). Looked up from germline, CDR1 is MGHRA and CDR2 is YSYEKL. Trimming shortened V by 4 bases and J by 2 bases, and 15 bases separated the two germline ends. CDR3 length equals 15 residues.

This clonotype was detected a few times. The CDR3 spells CASSFLLAGPSSYEQYF. Here the CDR3 DNA reads TGTGCCAGCAGCTTTCTCCTAGCGGGTCCGAGCTCCTACGAGCAGTACTTC. The chain is built from TRBV5-6 and TRBJ2-7, with 8 bases fitting TRBD2. V dropped 2 bases and J dropped 0; count of bases not matched to a gene: 10. This CDR3 comprises 17 residues. Germline V gene data show CDR1 as SGHDT and CDR2 as YYEEEE.

This clonotype appeared many times. The CDR3 loop is CAWRDLTTEAFF. CDR3 DNA: TGTGCCTGGAGGGACTTGACCACTGAAGCTTTCTTT. This sequence joins TRBV30 and TRBJ1-1; D is unresolved. In germline, CDR1 is GTSNPN, CDR2 SVGIG (reference sequence). With 3 bases removed from V and 4 bases from J, the gap between germline ends came to 9 bases. The CDR3 sequence is 12 residues long.

The V gene is TRBV27, the J gene TRBJ2-5; D perhaps matches TRBD2 (5 bases). CDR1 is MNHEY, CDR2 SMNVEV, per germline (reference sequence). The CDR3 contains 14 residues. V was trimmed by 5 bases and J by 5 bases, leaving 15 bases between them. Here the CDR3 DNA reads TGTGCCAGCAGTCACCGACCGGGGAGTGAGACCCAGTACTTC. Translated, it gives CASSHRPGSETQYF.

This clonotype has ten or more counts. The chain uses TRBV29-1 and TRBJ2-5, with D possibly TRBD2 on 6 matching bases. From germline, CDR1 is SQVTM and CDR2 ANQGSEA. The CDR3 has 12 residues. V lost 5 bases, J lost 4 bases, and 11 bases lay in between. Here the CDR3 reads CSVLGLGETQYF. The CDR3 nucleotides are TGCAGCGTTTTGGGACTTGGAGAGACCCAGTACTTC.

This clonotype was observed a single time. This rearrangement joins TRBV4-3 to TRBJ2-6; D possibly matches TRBD1 or TRBD2 (5 bases each). The germline V gene encodes CDR1 LGHNA and CDR2 YSLEER. CDR3 length equals 20 residues. V lost 1 base to trimming and J lost 1 base, with 20 bases between them. The CDR3 here is CASSQGRQRKVVSGANVLTF. The CDR3 DNA reads as TGCGCCAGCAGCCAAGGGCGACAGCGGAAGGTCGTTTCTGGGGCCAACGTCCTGACTTTC.

The V call is TRBV6-4, the J call TRBJ2-1; no clear D gene. The CDR3 is made up of 17 amino acids. CDR1 and CDR2 from the germline V gene are MRHNA and SNTAGT. Trimming took off 0 bases at V and 0 bases at J, with 12 bases between the two ends. CDR3 coding DNA: TGTGCCAGCAGTGACTCTTTAGGGTTTAGCTCCTACAATGAGCAGTTCTTC. This translates into CASSDSLGFSSYNEQFF.

As to this clonotype: This may be a read error, as it is one base from a much larger clone. This chain links TRBV20-1 with TRBJ2-3; 8 bases are a match to TRBD2. Trimming cost V 1 base and J 6 bases; bases outside gene matches: 15. Germline values: CDR1 DFQATT, CDR2 SNEGSKA (reference sequence). The CDR3 sequence is 17 residues long. The DNA of the CDR3 is TGCAGTGCTAGAGCCCCCAACGGGAGGGCCCCATCTGATACGCAGTATTTT. It specifies CSARAPNGRAPSDTQYF.

This clonotype was recorded at least ten times. The rearrangement links TRBV12-3 or TRBV12-4 to TRBJ2-3; TRBD2 matches 11 bases. Trimming at V came to 7 bases and at J to 4 bases, leaving 4 bases not matched to a gene. This CDR3 is 14 amino acids long. The CDR3 region is CASMGTSGSDTQYF. The CDR3 region has the DNA TGTGCCAGCATGGGGACTAGCGGCTCAGATACGCAGTATTTT.

This clonotype appeared many times. The chain uses TRBV27 and TRBJ2-5; unclear D gene. Germline V gives CDR1 MNHEY, CDR2 SMNVEV (reference sequence). This CDR3 has 15 residues. V lost 3 bases, J lost 1 base, and 12 bases lay in between. The CDR3 loop reads CASSFSRAPQETQYF. CDR3 sequence (DNA): TGTGCCAGCAGTTTTTCCCGGGCCCCCCAAGAGACCCAGTACTTC.

On this clonotype: A much larger clone lies one base from this, so it may be a read error. CDR3 sequence reads: CASSYKGLEAFF. CDR3 nucleotides: TGTGCCAGCAGTTACAAGGGCCTTGAAGCTTTCTTT. The chain recombines TRBV6-5 with TRBJ1-1; D gene ambiguous. Trimming removed 2 bases from V and 7 bases from J, with 8 bases in between. The germline CDR1 and CDR2 sequences are MNHEY and SVGAGI. The CDR3 contains 12 residues.

This chain uses TRBV2 with TRBJ2-7; tentatively, D is TRBD1 or TRBD2 (5 bases each). Germline CDR1 reads SNHLY; CDR2 reads FYNNEI. Trimming took off 6 bases at V and 3 bases at J, with 15 bases between the two ends. The CDR3 spans 14 residues. CDR3 in amino acids: CASSSGDVGYEQYF. The CDR3 DNA follows: TGTGCCAGCAGCTCCGGGGACGTTGGCTACGAGCAGTACTTC.

This clonotype appeared a few times. The V gene is TRBV7-9, the J gene TRBJ1-4; maybe TRBD1 (5 bases). V was pared by 1 base and J by 12 bases, with 21 bases between. Germline V gene lookup returns CDR1 SEHNR and CDR2 FQNEAQ (reference sequence). This CDR3 contains 16 residues. This CDR3 reads CASSLDPRQISTELFF. The CDR3 coding sequence is TGTGCCAGCAGCTTAGACCCAAGACAGATTTCTACGGAACTGTTTTTT.

At least ten counts were recorded for this clonotype. The chain recombines TRBV4-1 with TRBJ2-3, with D uncertain. The germline CDR1 and CDR2 sequences are MGHRA and YSYEKL. The CDR3 is 12 amino acids. The V end lost 4 bases, the J end lost 4 bases, and 6 bases lay between the germline ends. The CDR3 spells CASSPLSDTQYF. CDR3 bases: TGCGCCAGCAGCCCCCTCTCAGATACGCAGTATTTT.

About this clonotype: This may stem from a read error, because a much larger clone lies one nucleotide away. The chain is built from TRBV7-9 and TRBJ2-3; D uncertain. This CDR3 contains 12 residues. Germline V gene data show CDR1 as SEHNR and CDR2 as FQNEAQ (reference sequence). CDR3 amino acids: CASSPPRYTPYF. CDR3 nucleotides: TGTGCCAGCAGCCCCCCTCGTTATACGCCGTATTTT.